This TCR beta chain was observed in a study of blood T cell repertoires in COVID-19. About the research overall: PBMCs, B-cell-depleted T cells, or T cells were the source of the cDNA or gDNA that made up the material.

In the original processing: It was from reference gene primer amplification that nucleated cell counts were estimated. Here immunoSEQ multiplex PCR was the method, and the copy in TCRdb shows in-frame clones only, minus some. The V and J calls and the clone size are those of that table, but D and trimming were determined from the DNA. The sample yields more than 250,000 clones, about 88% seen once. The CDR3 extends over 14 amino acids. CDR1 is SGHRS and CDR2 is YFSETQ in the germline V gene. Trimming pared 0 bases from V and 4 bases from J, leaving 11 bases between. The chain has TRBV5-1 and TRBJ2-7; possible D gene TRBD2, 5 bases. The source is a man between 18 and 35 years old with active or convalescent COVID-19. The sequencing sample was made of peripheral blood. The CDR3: CASSLGGVSYEQYF. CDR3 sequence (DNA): TGCGCCAGCAGCTTGGGGGGAGTTTCTTACGAGCAGTACTTC.